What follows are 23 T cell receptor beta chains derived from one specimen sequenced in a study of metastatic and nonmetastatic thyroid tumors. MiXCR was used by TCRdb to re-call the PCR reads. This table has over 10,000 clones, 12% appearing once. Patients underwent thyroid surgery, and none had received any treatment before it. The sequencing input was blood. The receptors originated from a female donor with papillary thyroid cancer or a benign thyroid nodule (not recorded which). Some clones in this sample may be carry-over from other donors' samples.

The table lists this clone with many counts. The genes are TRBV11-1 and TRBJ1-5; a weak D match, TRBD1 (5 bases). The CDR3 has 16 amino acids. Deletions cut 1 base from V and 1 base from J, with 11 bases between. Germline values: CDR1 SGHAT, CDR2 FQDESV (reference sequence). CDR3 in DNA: TGTGCCAGCAGCTTAGATTCCGGGGCCAGCAATCAGCCCCAGCATTTT. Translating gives CASSLDSGASNQPQHF.

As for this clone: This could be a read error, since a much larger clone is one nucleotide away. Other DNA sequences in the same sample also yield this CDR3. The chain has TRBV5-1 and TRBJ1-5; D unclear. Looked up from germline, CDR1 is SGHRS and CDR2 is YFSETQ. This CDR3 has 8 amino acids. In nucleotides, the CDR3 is TGCGGCCTCGGTCCCCAGCATTTT. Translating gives CGLGPQHF.

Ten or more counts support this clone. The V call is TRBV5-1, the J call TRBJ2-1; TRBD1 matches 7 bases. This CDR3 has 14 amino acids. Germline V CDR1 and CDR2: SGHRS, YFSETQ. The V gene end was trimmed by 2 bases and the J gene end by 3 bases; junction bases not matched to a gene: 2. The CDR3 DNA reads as TGCGCCAGCAGCTTAGGACAGGTCTACAATGAGCAGTTCTTC. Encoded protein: CASSLGQVYNEQFF.

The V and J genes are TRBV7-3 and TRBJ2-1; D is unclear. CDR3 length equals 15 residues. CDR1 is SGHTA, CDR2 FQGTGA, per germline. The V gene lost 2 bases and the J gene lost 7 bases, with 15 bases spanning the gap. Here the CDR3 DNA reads TGTGCCAGCAGCTTACAGCCTGGAGTGGAAAATGAGCAGTTCTTC. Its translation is CASSLQPGVENEQFF.

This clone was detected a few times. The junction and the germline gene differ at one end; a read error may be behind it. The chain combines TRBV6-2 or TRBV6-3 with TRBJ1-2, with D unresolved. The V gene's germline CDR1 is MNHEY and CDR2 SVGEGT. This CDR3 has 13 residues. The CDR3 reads CASSYSHDERLSF. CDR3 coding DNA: TGTGCCAGCAGTTACTCCCACGACGAGCGCCTTTCCTTC.

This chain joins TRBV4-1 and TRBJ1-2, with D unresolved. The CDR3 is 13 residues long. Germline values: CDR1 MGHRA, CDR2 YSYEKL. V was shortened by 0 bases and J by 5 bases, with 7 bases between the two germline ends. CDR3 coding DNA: TGCGCCAGCAGCCAAGAAACCGGGTATGGCTACACCTTC. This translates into CASSQETGYGYTF.

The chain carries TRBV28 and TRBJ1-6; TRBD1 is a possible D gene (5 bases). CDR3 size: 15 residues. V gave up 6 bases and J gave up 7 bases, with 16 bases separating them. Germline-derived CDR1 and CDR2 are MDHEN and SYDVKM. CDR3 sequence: CASRLSGQVNSPLHF. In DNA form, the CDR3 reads TGTGCCAGCAGGCTCTCGGGGCAAGTGAATTCACCCCTCCACTTT.

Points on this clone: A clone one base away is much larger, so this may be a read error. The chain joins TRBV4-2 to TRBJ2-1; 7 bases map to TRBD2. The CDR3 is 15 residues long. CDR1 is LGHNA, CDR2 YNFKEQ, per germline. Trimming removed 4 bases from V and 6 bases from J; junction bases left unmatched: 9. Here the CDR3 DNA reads TGTGCCAGCAGCCCACAGCTGGGGGGGTTCAATGAGCAGTTCTTC. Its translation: CASSPQLGGFNEQFF.

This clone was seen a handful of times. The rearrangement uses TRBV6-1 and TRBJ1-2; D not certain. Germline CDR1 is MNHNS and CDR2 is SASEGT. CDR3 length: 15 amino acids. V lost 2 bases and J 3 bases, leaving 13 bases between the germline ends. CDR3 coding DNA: TGTGCCAGCAGTGAATTTCATCACCCTGACTATGGCTACACCTTC. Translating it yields CASSEFHHPDYGYTF.

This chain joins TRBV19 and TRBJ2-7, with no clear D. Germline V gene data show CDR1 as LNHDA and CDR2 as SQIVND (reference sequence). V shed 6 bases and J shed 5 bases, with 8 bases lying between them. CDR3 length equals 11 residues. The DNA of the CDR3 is TGTGCCAGTAGACTTGGAAACGAGCAGTACTTC. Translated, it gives CASRLGNEQYF. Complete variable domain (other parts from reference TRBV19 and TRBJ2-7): DGGITQSPKYLFRKEGQNVTLSCEQNLNHDAMYWYRQDPGQGLRLIYYSQIVNDFQKGDIAEGYSVSREKKESFPLTVTSAQKNPTAFYLCASRLGNEQYFGPGTRLTVT.

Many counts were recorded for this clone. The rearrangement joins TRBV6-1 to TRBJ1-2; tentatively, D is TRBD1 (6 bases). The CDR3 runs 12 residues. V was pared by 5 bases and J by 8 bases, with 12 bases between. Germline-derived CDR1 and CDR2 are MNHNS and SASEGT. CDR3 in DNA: TGTGCCAGCAGTTCAGGGGCAGTCGGCTACACCTTC. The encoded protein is CASSSGAVGYTF.

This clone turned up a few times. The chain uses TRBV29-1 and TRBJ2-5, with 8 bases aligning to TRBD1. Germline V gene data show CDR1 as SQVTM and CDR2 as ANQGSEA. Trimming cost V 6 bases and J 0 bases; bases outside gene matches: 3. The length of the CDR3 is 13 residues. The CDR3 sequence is CSVGDRYQETQYF. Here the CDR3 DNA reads TGCAGCGTGGGGGACAGGTACCAAGAGACCCAGTACTTC.

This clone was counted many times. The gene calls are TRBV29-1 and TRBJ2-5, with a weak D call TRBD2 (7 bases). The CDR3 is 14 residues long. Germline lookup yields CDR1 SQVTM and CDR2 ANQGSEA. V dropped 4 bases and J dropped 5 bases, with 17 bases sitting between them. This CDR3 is CSVGGGAGEETQYF. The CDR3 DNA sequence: TGCAGCGTTGGAGGGGGGGCCGGAGAGGAGACCCAGTACTTC.

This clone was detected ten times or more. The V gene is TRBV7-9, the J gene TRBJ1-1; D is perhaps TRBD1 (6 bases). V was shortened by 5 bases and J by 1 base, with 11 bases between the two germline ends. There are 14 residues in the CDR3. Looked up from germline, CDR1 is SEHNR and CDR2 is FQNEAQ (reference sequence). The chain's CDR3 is CASSQKTGNTEAFF. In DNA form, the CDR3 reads TGTGCCAGCAGCCAAAAGACAGGGAACACTGAAGCTTTCTTT.

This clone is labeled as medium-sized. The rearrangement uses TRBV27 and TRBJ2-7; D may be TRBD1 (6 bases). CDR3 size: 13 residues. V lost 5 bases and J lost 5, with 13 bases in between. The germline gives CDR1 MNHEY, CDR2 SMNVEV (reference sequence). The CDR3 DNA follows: TGTGCCAGCAGTGAACGGAGGACAGACGAGCAGTACTTC. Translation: CASSERRTDEQYF.

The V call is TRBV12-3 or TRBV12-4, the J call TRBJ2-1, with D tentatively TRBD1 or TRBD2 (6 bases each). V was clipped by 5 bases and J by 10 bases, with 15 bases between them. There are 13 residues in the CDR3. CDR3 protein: CASSDWGAGEQFF. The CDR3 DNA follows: TGTGCCAGCAGTGACTGGGGGGCTGGCGAGCAGTTCTTC.

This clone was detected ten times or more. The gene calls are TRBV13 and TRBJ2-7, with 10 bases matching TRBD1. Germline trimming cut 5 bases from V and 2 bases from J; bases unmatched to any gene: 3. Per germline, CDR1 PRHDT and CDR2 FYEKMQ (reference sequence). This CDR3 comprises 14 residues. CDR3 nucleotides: TGTGCCAGCAGCCGGGACAGGGGCGCCTACGAGCAGTACTTC. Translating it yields CASSRDRGAYEQYF.

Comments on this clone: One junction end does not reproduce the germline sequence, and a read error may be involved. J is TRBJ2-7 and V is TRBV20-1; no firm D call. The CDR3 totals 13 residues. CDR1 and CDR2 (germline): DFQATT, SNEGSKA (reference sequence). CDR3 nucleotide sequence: TGCAGCGCTAGTTTCCCCAACTCCTACGAGCAGTACTTC. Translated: CSASFPNSYEQYF.

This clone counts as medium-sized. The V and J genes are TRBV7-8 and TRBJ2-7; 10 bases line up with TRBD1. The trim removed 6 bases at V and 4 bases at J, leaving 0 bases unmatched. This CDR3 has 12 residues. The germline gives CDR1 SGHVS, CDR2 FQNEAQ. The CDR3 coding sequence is TGTGCCAGCAGGGGACAGGGGTACGAGCAGTACTTC. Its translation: CASRGQGYEQYF.

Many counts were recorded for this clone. CDR3 residues: CASSELPSGVTSTDTQYF. In DNA, the CDR3 is TGTGCCAGCAGTGAACTCCCTAGCGGGGTTACTAGCACAGATACGCAGTATTTT. This sequence joins TRBV2 and TRBJ2-3; 9 nucleotides align to TRBD2. Germline assignment: CDR1 SNHLY and CDR2 FYNNEI. The CDR3 loop spans 18 amino acids. J gave up 0 bases and V 2 bases, and 9 bases lay outside the gene matches.

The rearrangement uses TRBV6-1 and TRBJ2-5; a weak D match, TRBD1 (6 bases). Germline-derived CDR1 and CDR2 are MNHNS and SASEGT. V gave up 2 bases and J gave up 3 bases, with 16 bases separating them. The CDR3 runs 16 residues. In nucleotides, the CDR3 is TGTGCCAGCAGTGAAAACGCAGGGGTCGGAAAAGAGACCCAGTACTTC. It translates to CASSENAGVGKETQYF.

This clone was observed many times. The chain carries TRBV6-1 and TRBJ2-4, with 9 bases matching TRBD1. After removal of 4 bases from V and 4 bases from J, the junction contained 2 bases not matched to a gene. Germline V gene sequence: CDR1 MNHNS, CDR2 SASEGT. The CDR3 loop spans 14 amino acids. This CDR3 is CASSGTGVKNIQYF. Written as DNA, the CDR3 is TGTGCCAGCAGTGGGACAGGGGTAAAAAACATTCAGTACTTC.

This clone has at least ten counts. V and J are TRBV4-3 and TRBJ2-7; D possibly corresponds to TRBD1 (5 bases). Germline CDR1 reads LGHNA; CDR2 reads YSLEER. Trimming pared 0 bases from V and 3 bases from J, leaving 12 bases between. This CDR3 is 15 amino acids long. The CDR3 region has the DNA TGCGCCAGCAGCCAAGATCGATCCAGGGTCTACGAGCAGTACTTC. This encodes CASSQDRSRVYEQYF.